This record looks at one TCR beta chain sequence and its context. The antigen is undetermined. TRB cDNA libraries were made by UMI-labeled 5' RACE. TCRdb re-called the 5' RACE reads and gives one entry per CDR3 protein, without DNA. The table lists some 22,000 distinct CDR3 sequences. The source of the sample is a study of CXCR3-negative and CXCR3-positive naive CD8 T cells. Study conclusions and caveats: Comparably high diversity was seen in both naive subsets, and much lower diversity in memory CD8+ cells. Similar TRBV-TRBJ usage characterized naive CXCR3-negative and CXCR3-positive cells; memory cells differed.

This TCR came from a human donor in good health. Some clones in this sample may be carry-over from other donors' samples. The specimen was memory CD8+ T cells from blood.

CDR3: CASNQGANEQFF. J is TRBJ2-1 and V is TRBV12-3 or TRBV12-4; lacking DNA, the TRBD1 call made by TCRdb goes unchecked. The CDR3 sequence is 12 residues long.